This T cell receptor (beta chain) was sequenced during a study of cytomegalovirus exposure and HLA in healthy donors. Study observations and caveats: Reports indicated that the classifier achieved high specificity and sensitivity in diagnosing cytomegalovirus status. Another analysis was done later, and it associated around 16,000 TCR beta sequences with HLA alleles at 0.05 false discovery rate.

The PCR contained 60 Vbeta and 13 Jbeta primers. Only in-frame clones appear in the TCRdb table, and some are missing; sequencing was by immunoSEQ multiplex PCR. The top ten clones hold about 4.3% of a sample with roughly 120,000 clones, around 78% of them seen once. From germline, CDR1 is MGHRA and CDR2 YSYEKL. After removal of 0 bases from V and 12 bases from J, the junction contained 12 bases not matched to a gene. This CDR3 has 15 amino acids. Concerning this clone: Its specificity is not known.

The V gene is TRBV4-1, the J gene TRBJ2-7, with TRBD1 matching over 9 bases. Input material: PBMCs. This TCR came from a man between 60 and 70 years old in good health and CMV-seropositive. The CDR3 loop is CASSQDQGQGRVPYF. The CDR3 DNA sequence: TGCGCCAGCAGCCAAGATCAGGGACAGGGAAGAGTGCCGTACTTC.